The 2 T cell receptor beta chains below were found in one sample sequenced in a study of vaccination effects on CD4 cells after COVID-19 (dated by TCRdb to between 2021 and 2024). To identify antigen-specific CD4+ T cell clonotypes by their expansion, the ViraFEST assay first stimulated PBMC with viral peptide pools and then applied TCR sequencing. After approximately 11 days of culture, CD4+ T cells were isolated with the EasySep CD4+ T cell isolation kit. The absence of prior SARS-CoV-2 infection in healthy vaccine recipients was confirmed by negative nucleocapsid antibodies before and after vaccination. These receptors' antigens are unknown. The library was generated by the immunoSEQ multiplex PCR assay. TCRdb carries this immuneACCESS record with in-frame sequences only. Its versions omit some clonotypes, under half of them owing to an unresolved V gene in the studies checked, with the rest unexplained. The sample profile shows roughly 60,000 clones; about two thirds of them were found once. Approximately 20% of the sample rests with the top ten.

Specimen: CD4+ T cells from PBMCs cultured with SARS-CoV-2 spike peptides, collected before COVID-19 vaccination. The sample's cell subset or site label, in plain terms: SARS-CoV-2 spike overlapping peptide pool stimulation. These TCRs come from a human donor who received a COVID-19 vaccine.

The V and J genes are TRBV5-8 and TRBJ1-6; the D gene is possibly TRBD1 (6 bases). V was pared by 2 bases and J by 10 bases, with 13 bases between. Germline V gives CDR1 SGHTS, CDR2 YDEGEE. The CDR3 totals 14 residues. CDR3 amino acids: CASSLRQGRSPLHF. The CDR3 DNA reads TGTGCCAGCAGCTTACGGCAGGGGAGATCACCCCTCCACTTT.

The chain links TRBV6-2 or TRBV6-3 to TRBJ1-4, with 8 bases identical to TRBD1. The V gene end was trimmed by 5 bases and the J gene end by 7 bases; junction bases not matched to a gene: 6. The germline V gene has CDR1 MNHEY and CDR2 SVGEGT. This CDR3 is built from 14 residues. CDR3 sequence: CASSQTGATEKLFF. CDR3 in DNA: TGTGCCAGCAGTCAGACAGGGGCGACTGAAAAACTGTTTTTT.